Reported below is one T cell receptor beta chain. What it binds is unknown. This sample stems from a study of blood T cells in healthy people across ages. Findings of the study overall: With unsorted PBMCs, a conclusive comparison of naive versus antigen-experienced cells was not possible. Significant beta diversity loss was already apparent by age approximately 38, declining roughly linearly. It was the long-lived donors that had more naive CD4+ cells and higher diversity than aged donors.

Per the germline V gene, CDR1 is LNHDA and CDR2 is SQIVND (reference sequence). There are 16 residues in the CDR3. V gave up 7 bases and J gave up 3 bases; unmatched junction bases: 13. Using a J-beta primer mix together with a sample-barcoded 5' primer, a second PCR was run for roughly 6 to 11 cycles. TCRdb re-analysed the 5' RACE reads in MiXCR, keeping a single row per CDR3 protein. Of some 1.6 million distinct CDR3 sequences listed, roughly a third were seen once; the top ten hold 10% to 12%. The total RNA that was extracted per sample amounted to at least 5 micrograms. The sample consisted of blood. This receptor was obtained from a woman in her twenties or thirties in good health. The chain links TRBV19 to TRBJ1-1; 8 bases map to TRBD1. CDR3 DNA: TGTGCCAGTAACTCTCCCGGACAGGGCAGGGACACTGAAGCTTTCTTT. It specifies CASNSPGQGRDTEAFF. The entire variable domain, with the rest obtained from reference TRBV19 and TRBJ1-1, is as follows: DGGITQSPKYLFRKEGQNVTLSCEQNLNHDAMYWYRQDPGQGLRLIYYSQIVNDFQKGDIAEGYSVSREKKESFPLTVTSAQKNPTAFYLCASNSPGQGRDTEAFFGQGTRLTVV.